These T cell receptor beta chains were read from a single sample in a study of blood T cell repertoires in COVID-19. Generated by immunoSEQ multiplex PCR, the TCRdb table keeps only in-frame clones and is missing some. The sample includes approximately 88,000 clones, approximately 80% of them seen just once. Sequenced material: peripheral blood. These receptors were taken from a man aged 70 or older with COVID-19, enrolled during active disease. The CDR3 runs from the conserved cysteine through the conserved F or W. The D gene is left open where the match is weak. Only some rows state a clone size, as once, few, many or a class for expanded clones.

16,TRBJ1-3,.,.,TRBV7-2,TGTGCCAGCAGCTTAGACAGGTCGATCCCTGGAAACACCATATATTTT,CASSLDRSIPGNTIYF
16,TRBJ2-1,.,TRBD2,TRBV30,TGTGCCTGGAGTTCGGAGCGGGGGATTTGGTACAATGAGCAGTTCTTC,CAWSSERGIWYNEQFF
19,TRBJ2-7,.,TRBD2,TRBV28,TGTGCCAGCAGTCAAAGGCCCCTAGCGGGAGGCCGACCGACCTACGAGCAGTACTTC,CASSQRPLAGGRPTYEQYF
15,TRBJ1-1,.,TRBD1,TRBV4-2,TGTGCCAGCAGCCAAGCACCGGGACAGGGGACTGAAGCTTTCTTT,CASSQAPGQGTEAFF
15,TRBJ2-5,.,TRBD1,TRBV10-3,TGTGCCATCAGTGAGTGGGACAGGGGACCAGAGACCCAGTACTTC,CAISEWDRGPETQYF
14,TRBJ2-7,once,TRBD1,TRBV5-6,TGTGCCAGCAGCCCAACAGGGGGCTTCTACGAGCAGTACTTC,CASSPTGGFYEQYF
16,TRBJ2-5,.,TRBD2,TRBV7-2,TGTGCCAGCAGCCCCGGGGGACTAGCGGGGAGAGAGACCCAGTACTTC,CASSPGGLAGRETQYF
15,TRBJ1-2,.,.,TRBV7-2,TGTGCCAGCAGCTTAGAGGGGAGGGGTCAATATGGCTACACCTTC,CASSLEGRGQYGYTF
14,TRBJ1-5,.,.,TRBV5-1,TGCGCCAGCAGACTCGGGACAAACAATCAGCCCCAGCATTTT,CASRLGTNNQPQHF
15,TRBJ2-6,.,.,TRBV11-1,TGTGCCAGCAGAAGCTTAAAGACTGGGGCCAACGTCCTGACTTTC,CASRSLKTGANVLTF
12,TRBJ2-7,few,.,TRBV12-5,TGTGCTAGTTTACAGGGATGGTCCGAGCAGTACTTC,CASLQGWSEQYF
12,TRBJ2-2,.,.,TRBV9,TGTGCCAGCAGCGTATCGGCCGGGGAGCTGTTTTTT,CASSVSAGELFF
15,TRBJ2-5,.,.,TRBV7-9,TGTGCCAGCAGCGCCGCTTGGGCAACCGGAGAGACCCAGTACTTC,CASSAAWATGETQYF
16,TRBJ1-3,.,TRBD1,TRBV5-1,TGCGCCAGCAGCGCGCGAACAGGGGTGACTGGAAACACCATATATTTT,CASSARTGVTGNTIYF
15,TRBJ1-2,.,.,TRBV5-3,TGTGCCAGAAACTTGGGACATTGCCAGCTACATGGCTACACCTTC,CARNLGHCQLHGYTF
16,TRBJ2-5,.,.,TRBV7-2,TGTGCCAGCAGCCTCCAGGCAGGATCGCTCCAAGAGACCCAGTACTTC,CASSLQAGSLQETQYF
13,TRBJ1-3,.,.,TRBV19,TGTGCCACTAGAACGGTCTCTGGAAACACCATATATTTT,CATRTVSGNTIYF
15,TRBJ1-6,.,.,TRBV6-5,TGTGCCAGCAGTTCCACGGAGACCGGGGGTTCACCCCTCCACTTT,CASSSTETGGSPLHF
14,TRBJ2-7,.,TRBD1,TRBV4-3,TGCGCCAGCAGCCAGCAGGACAGGTCCTACGAGCAGTACTTC,CASSQQDRSYEQYF